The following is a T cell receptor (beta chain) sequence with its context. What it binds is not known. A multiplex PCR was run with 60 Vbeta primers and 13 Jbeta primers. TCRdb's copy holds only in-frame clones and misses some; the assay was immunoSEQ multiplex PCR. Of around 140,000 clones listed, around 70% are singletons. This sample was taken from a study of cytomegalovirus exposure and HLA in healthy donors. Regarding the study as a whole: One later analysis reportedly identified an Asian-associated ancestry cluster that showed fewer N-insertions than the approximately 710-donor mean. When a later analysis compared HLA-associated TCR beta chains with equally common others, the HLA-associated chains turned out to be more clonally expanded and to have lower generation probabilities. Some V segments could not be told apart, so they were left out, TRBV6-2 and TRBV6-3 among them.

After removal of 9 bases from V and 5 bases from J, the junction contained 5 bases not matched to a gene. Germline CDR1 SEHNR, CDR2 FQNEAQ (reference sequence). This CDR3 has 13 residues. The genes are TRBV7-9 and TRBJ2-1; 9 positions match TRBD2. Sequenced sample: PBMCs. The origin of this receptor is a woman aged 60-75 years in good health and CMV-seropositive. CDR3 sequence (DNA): TGTGCCAGTGAACTAGCGGGTAACAATGAGCAGTTCTTC. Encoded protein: CASELAGNNEQFF.